This T cell receptor (beta chain) stems from a study of T-cell memory formation after mild COVID-19. The wider study: Largely, TCR clusters stayed within a single donor. Study-wide results and caveats: Within pre-infection memory, some responding clones were found, suggesting cross-reactive memory joined. The authors did not confirm SARS-CoV-2 specificity of second-wave clones peaking day 37.

The length of the CDR3 is 13 residues. Looked up from germline, CDR1 is SGHAT and CDR2 is FQDESV (reference sequence). Trimming took off 2 bases at V and 3 bases at J, with 6 bases between the two ends. In its sample, this clonotype was seen many times. Its cognate antigen is unknown. From 5'RACE with constant-segment primers came TCR alpha and TCR beta cDNA libraries that carried sample barcodes and UMIs. One entry per CDR3 protein results from TCRdb running MiXCR on the 5' RACE reads. The repertoire holds roughly 40,000 distinct CDR3 sequences, 7.3% seen once, with less than 1.5% in the top ten. This TCR came from a man between 18 and 35 years old who had mild COVID-19 (a few samples of this study predate the infection). Cell type and time point are not known. V gene TRBV11-1 combines with J gene TRBJ2-3, with a possible D match to TRBD1 (6 bases). Sequencing input: PBMCs or a T cell subset sorted from them (not recorded which). The CDR3 DNA follows: TGTGCCAGCAGCTTAAGGGGGACAGATACGCAGTATTTT. It yields the protein CASSLRGTDTQYF.